This entry describes one TCR beta chain. A J-beta primer mix and a sample-barcoded 5' primer were used in a second PCR of about 6 to 12 cycles. Via MiXCR, TCRdb re-called the 5' RACE reads, giving one row per CDR3 protein. The sample holds roughly 1,500,000 distinct CDR3 sequences, about 40% seen once. Caucasian individuals from Russia who were healthy and aged 6 to 90 acted as donors. This sample was taken from a study of blood T cells in healthy people across ages. V lost 7 bases and J lost 6, with 18 bases in between. Germline V gene sequence: CDR1 DFQATT, CDR2 SNEGSKA (reference sequence). This CDR3 has 14 amino acids.

The specimen was blood. The origin of this receptor is a woman under 30 in good health. The chain couples TRBV20-1 to TRBJ2-2; the D is unclear. CDR3: CSVDDSNVAGELFF. The CDR3 bases are TGCAGTGTCGACGACTCTAATGTCGCCGGGGAGCTGTTTTTT.